This T cell receptor beta chain appears in the sequencing data of a study of technical replicates of blood from several donors. This table comes from immunoSEQ multiplex PCR, and its TCRdb copy is limited to in-frame clones, with some not included. The data show around 56,000 clones, 90% to 95% seen once. Germline V gene sequence: CDR1 SGHRS, CDR2 YFSETQ. The CDR3 has 15 amino acids. The V and J ends lost 1 base and 1 base respectively, with 11 bases between them. This chain uses TRBV5-1 with TRBJ1-1; the D is unclear. The sequenced sample consisted of PBMCs. The clonotype originates from a human donor in good health. Some clones in this sample may be carry-over from other donors' samples. The CDR3 DNA sequence: TGCGCCAGCAGCTTGCGTCCGGTTGAGAACACTGAAGCTTTCTTT. This codes for CASSLRPVENTEAFF.